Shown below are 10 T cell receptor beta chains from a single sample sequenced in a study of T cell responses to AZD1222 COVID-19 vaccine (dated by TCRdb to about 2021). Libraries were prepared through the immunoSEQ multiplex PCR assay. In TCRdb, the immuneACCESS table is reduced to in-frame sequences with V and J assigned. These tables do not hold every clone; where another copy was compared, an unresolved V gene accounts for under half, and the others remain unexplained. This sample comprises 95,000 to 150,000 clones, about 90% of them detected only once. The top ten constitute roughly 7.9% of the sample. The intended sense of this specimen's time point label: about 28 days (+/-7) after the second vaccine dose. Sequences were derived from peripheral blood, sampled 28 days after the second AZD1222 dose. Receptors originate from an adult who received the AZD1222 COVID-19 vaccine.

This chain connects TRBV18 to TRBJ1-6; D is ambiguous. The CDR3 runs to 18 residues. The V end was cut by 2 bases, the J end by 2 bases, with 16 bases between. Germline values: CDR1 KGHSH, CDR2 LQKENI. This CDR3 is CASSPFGPSLTYNSPLHF. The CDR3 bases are TGTGCCAGCTCACCATTTGGCCCGAGTTTAACCTATAATTCACCCCTCCACTTT.

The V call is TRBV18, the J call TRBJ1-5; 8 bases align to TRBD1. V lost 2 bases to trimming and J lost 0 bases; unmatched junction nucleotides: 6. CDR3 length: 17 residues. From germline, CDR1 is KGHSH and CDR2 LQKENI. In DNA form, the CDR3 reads TGTGCCAGCTCACCAGGCACAGGGGGGCATAGCAATCAGCCCCAGCATTTT. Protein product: CASSPGTGGHSNQPQHF.

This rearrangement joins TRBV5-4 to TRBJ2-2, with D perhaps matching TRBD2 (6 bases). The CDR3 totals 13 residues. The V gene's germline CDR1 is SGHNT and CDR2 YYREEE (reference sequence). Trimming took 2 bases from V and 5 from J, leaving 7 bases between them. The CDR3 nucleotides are TGTGCCAGCAGCTTTGGGACTACCGGGGAGCTGTTTTTT. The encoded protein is CASSFGTTGELFF.

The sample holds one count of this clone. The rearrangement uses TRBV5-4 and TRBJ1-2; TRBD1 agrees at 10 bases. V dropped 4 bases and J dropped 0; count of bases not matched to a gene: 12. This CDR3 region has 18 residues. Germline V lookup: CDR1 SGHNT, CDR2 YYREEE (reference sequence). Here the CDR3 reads CASSVSTGGASANYGYTF. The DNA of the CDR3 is TGTGCCAGCAGCGTCTCGACAGGGGGCGCTTCAGCTAACTATGGCTACACCTTC.

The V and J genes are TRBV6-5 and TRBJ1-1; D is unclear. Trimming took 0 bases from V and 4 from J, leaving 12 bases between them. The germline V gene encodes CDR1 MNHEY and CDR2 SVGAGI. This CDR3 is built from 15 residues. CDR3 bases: TGTGCCAGCAGTTACTCGTCCAAATTTGGCACTGAAGCTTTCTTT. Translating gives CASSYSSKFGTEAFF.

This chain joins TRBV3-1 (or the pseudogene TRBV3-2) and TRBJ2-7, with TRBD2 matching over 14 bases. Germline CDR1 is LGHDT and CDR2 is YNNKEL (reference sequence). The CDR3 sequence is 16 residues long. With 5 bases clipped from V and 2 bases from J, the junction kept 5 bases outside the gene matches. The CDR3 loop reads CASSLGLAGGTYEQYF. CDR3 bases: TGTGCCAGCAGCTTAGGACTAGCGGGGGGAACCTACGAGCAGTACTTC.

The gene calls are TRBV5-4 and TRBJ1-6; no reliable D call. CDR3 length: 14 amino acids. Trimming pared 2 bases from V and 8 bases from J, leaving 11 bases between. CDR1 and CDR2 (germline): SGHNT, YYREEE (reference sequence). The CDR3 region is CASSFFRSDSPLHF. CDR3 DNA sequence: TGTGCCAGCAGCTTTTTTCGATCGGATTCACCCCTCCACTTT.

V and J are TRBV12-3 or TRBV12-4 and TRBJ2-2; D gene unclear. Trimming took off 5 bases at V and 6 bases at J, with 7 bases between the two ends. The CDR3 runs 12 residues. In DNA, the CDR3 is TGTGCCAGCAGTCATTTAGCCGGGGAGCTGTTTTTT. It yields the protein CASSHLAGELFF.

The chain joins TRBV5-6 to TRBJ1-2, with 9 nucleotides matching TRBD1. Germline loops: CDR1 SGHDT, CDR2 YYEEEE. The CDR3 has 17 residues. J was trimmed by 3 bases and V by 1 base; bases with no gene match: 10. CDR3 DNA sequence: TGTGCCAGCAGCTTGACGGACAGGGGTTCAGAGGACTATGGCTACACCTTC. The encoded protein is CASSLTDRGSEDYGYTF.

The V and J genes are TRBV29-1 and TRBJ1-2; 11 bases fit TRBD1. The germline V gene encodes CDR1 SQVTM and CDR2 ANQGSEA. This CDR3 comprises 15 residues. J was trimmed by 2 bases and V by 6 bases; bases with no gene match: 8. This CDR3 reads CSVSDRGLSNYGYTF. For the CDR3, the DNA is TGCAGCGTCTCGGACAGGGGGCTATCCAACTATGGCTACACCTTC. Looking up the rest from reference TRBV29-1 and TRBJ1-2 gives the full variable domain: SAVISQKPSRDICQRGTSLTIQCQVDSQVTMMFWYRQQPGQSLTLIATANQGSEATYESGFVIDKFPISRPNLTFSTLTVSNMSPEDSSIYLCSVSDRGLSNYGYTFGSGTRLTVV.